This T cell receptor (beta chain) was found in a study of blood T cell repertoires in COVID-19. About the research overall: The samples span acute and convalescent COVID-19 from the United States, Italy and Spain.

Source study methods: Amplification with reference gene primers provided the estimates of nucleated cell counts. Generated by immunoSEQ multiplex PCR, the TCRdb table keeps only in-frame clones and is missing some. Clone size and V and J calls were adopted from that table, with D and trimming inferred from the DNA. The sample lists 150,000 to 200,000 clones, less than 90% occurring once. Germline V gives CDR1 MDHEN, CDR2 SYDVKM. Trimming removed 6 bases from V and 7 bases from J; junction bases left unmatched: 11. This CDR3 spans 14 amino acids. The chain is built from TRBV28 and TRBJ1-2, with TRBD1 identical over 7 bases. Sequenced: peripheral blood. The TCR originated in a man between 65 and 80 years old with active or convalescent COVID-19. CDR3 coding DNA: TGTGCCAGCAGGCACGGGACAGCAAGGGGTGGCTACACCTTC. This codes for CASRHGTARGGYTF.